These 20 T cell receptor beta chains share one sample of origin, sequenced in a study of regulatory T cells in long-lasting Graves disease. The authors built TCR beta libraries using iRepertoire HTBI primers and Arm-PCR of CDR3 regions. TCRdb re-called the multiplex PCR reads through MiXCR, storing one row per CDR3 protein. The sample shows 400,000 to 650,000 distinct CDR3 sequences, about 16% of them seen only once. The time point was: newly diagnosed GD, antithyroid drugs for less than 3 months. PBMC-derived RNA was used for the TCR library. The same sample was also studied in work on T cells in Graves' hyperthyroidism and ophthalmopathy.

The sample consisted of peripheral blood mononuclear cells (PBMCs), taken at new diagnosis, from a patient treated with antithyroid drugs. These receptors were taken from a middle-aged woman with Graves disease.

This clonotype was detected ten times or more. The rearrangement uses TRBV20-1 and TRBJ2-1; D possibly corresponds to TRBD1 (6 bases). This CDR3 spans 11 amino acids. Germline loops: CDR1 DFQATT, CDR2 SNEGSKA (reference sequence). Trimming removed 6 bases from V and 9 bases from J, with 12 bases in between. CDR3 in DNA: TGCAGTGCCAGACAGGTCATTGAGCAGTTCTTC. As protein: CSARQVIEQFF.

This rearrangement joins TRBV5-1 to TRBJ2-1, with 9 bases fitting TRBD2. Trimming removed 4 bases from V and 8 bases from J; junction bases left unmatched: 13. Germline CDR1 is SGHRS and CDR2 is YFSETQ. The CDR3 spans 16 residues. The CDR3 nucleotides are TGCGCCAGCAGCCCAGTTGGTAGCGGGGGATTCGATGAGCAGTTCTTC. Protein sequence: CASSPVGSGGFDEQFF.

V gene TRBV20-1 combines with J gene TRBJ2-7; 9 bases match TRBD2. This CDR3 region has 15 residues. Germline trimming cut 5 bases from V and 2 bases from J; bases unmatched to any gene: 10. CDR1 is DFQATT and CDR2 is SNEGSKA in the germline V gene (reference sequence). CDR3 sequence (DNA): TGCAGTGCTTTGGGGCAGGCGGGGGGGACCTACGAGCAGTACTTC. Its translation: CSALGQAGGTYEQYF.

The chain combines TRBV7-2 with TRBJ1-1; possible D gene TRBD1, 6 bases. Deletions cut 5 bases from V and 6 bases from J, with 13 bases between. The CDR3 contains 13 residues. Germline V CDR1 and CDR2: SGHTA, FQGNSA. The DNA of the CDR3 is TGTGCCAGCAGCCGACAGGTCGGGGCTGAAGCTTTCTTT. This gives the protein CASSRQVGAEAFF.

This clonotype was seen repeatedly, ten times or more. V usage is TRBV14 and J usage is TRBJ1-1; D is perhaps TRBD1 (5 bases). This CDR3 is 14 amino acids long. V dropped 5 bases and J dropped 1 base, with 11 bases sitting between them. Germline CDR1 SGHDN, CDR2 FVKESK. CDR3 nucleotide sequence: TGTGCCAGCAGCTTCGACAGCTCGAACACTGAAGCTTTCTTT. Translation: CASSFDSSNTEAFF. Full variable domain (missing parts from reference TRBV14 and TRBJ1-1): EAGVTQFPSHSVIEKGQTVTLRCDPISGHDNLYWYRRVMGKEIKFLLHFVKESKQDESGMPNNRFLAERTGGTYSTLKVQPAELEDSGVYFCASSFDSSNTEAFFGQGTRLTVV.

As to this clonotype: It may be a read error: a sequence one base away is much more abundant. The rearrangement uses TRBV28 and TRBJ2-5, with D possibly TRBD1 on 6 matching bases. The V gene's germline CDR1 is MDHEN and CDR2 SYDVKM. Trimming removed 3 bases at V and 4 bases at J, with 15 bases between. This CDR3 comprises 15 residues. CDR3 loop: CASSFETGERETQYF. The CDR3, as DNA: TGTGCCAGCAGTTTTGAGACAGGTGAAAGAGAGACCCAGTACTTC.

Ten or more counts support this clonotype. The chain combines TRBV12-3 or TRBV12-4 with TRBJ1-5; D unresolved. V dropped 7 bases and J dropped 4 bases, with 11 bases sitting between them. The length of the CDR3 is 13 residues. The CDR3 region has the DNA TGTGCCAGCACCTTGACGGGGAATCAGCCCCAGCATTTT. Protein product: CASTLTGNQPQHF.

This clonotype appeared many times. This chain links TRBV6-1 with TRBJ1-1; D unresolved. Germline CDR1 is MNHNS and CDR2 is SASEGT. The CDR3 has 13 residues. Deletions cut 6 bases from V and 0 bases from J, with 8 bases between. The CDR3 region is CASRSQMNTEAFF. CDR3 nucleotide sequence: TGTGCCAGCAGGTCACAGATGAACACTGAAGCTTTCTTT.

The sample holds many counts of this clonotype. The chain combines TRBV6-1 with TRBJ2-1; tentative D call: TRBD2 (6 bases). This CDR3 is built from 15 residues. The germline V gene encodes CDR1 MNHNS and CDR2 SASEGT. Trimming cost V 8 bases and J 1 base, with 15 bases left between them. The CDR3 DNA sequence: TGTGCCAGCGGGTCTTCGCTAGCGTCCTACAATGAGCAGTTCTTC. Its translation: CASGSSLASYNEQFF.

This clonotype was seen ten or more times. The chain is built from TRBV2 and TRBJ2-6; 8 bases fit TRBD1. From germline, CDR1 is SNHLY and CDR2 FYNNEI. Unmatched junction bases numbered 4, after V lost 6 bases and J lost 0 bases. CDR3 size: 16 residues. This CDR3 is CASSAGTGSGANVLTF. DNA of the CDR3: TGTGCCAGCAGCGCCGGGACAGGCTCTGGGGCCAACGTCCTGACTTTC.

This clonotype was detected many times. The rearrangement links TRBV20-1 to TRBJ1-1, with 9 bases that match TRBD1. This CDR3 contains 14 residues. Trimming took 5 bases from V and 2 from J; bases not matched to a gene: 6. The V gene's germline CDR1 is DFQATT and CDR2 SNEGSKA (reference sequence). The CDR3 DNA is TGCAGTGCTTTACCGGGACAGGGCAACACTGAAGCTTTCTTT. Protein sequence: CSALPGQGNTEAFF.

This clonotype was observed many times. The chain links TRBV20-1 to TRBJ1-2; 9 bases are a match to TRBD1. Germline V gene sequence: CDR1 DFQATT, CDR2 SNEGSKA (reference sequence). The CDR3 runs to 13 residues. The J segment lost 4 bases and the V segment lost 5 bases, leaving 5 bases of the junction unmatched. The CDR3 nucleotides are TGCAGTGCTGTCGGGACAGGGAGCTATGGCTACACCTTC. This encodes CSAVGTGSYGYTF.

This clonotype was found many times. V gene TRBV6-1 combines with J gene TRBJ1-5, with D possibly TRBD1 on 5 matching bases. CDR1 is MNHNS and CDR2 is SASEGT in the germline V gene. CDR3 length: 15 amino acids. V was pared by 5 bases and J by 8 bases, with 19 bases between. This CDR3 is CASSHDGGLVEPQHF. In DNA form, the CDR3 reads TGTGCCAGCAGTCACGACGGGGGTTTGGTGGAGCCCCAGCATTTT.

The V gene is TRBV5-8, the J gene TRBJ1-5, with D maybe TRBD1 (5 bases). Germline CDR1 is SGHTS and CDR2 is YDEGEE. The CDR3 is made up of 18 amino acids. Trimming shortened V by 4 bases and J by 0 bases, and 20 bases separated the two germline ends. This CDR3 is CASSTIFQTANSNQPQHF. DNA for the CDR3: TGTGCCAGCAGCACCATCTTCCAGACAGCTAATAGCAATCAGCCCCAGCATTTT.

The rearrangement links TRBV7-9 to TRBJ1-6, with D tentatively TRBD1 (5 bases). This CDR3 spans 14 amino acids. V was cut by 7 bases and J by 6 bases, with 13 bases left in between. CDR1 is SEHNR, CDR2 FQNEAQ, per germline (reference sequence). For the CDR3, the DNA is TGTGCCAGCACCCAGGGCATCTTTAATTCACCCCTCCACTTT. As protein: CASTQGIFNSPLHF.

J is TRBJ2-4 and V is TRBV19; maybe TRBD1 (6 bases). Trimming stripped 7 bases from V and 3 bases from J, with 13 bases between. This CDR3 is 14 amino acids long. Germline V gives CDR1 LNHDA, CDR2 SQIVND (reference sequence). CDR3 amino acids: CASTKGDIKNIQYF. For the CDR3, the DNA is TGTGCCAGTACTAAAGGGGACATCAAAAACATTCAGTACTTC.

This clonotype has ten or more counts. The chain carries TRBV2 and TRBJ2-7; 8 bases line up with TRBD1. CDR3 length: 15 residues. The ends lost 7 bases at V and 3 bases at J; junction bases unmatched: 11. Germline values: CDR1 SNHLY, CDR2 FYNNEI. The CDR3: CASTPDRGGGYEQYF. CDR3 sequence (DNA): TGTGCCAGCACTCCTGACAGGGGAGGCGGCTACGAGCAGTACTTC.

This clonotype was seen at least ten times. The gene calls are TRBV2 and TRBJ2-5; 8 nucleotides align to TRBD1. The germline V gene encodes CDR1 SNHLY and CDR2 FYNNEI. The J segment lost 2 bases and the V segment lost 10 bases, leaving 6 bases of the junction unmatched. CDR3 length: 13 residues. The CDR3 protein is CANGQGFQETQYF. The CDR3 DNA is TGTGCCAACGGACAGGGTTTTCAAGAGACCCAGTACTTC.

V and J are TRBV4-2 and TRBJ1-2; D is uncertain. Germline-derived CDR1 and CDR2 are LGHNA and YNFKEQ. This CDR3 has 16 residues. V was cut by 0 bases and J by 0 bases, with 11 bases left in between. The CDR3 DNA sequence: TGTGCCAGCAGCCAAGAGGCAACGGCCACTAACTATGGCTACACCTTC. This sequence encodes CASSQEATATNYGYTF.

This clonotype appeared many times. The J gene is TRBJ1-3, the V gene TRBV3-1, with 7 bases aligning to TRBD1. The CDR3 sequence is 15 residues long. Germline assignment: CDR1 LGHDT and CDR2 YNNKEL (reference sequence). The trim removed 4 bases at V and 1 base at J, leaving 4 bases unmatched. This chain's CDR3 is CASSLPGGSGNTIYF. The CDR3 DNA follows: TGTGCCAGCAGCCTTCCAGGGGGATCTGGAAACACCATATATTTT. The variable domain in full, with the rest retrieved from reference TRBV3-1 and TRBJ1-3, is DTAVSQTPKYLVTQMGNDKSIKCEQNLGHDTMYWYKQDSKKFLKIMFSYNNKELIINETVPNRFSPKSPDKAHLNLHINSLELGDSAVYFCASSLPGGSGNTIYFGEGSWLTVV.